The T cell receptor (beta chain) under discussion was sequenced for a study of blood T cell repertoires in COVID-19. Background on the study: Whether acute or convalescent, the COVID-19 samples came from the United States, Italy and Spain.

The Seattle site enrolled patients during active infection and followed them longitudinally. The CDR3 is made up of 15 amino acids. Germline V gene sequence: CDR1 SGHRS, CDR2 YFSETQ. The V segment lost 0 bases and the J segment 4 bases; nucleotides outside the gene matches: 5. As processed by the authors: Reference gene primer amplification yielded estimated nucleated cell counts. Generated by immunoSEQ multiplex PCR, the TCRdb table keeps only in-frame clones and is missing some. V and J calls and clone size are those listed in that table; D and trimming were worked out from the DNA. The data contain approximately 440,000 clones, 70% to 90% of them seen just once; the ten biggest clones take up 10% to 15%.

The sequencing input was peripheral blood. The origin of this receptor is a woman between 50 and 59 years old with COVID-19, enrolled during active disease. The V and J genes are TRBV5-1 and TRBJ2-3; TRBD2 matches at 7 bases. The CDR3 loop reads CASSLVGGRADTQYF. CDR3 bases: TGCGCCAGCAGCTTGGTCGGGGGGAGGGCAGATACGCAGTATTTT.